This TCR beta chain was found in a study of lymphopenia after photon versus proton radiotherapy. Repertoires were generated with immunoSEQ multiplex PCR, while TCRdb's copy carries only in-frame clones and drops some. The table has around 35,000 clones, around 85% seen once. The V segment lost 6 bases and the J segment 6 bases; nucleotides outside the gene matches: 9. Per the germline V gene, CDR1 is MDHEN and CDR2 is SYDVKM. This CDR3 is built from 15 residues. Specimen: peripheral blood, collected from a patient treated with photon-based radiotherapy. This chain uses TRBV28 with TRBJ2-2; 8 bases align to TRBD1. The origin of this receptor is a man aged 45-65 years with gastric cancer. The CDR3 DNA reads TGTGCCAGCAGCTCCGGGACAGGCTTCGCCGGGGAGCTGTTTTTT. Protein product: CASSSGTGFAGELFF.